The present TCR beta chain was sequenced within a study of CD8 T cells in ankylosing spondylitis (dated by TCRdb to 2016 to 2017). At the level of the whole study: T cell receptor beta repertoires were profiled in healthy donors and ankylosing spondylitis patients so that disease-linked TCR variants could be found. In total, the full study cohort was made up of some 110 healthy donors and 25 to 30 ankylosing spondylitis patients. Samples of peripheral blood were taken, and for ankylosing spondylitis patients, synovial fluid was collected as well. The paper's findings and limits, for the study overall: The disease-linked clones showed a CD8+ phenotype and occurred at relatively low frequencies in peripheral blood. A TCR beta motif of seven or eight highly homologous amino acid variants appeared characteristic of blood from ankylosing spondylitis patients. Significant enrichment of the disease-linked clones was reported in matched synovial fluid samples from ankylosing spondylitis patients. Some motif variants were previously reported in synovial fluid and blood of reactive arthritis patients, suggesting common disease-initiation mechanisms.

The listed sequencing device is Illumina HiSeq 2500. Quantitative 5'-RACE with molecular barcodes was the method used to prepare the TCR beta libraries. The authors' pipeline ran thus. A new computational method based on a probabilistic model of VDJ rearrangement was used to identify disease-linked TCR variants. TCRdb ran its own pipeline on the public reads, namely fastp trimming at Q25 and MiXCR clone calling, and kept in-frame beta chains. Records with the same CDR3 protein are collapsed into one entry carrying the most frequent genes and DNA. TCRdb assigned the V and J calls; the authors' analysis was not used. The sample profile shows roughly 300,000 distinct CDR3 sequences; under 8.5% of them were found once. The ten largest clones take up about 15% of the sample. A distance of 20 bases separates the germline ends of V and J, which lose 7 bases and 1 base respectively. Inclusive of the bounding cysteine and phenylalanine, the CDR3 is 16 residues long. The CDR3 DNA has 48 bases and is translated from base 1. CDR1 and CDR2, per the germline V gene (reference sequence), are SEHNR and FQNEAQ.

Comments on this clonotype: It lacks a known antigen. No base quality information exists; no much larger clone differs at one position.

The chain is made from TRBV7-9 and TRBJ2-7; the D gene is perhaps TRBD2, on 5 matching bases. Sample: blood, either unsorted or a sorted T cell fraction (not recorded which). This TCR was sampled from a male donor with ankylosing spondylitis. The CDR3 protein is CASTNAGREVSYEQYF. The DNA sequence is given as TGTGCCAGCACCAATGCGGGCAGAGAAGTTTCCTACGAGCAGTACTTC.